This T cell receptor (beta chain) was sequenced in a study of T cells in Graves' hyperthyroidism and ophthalmopathy. The TCR beta CDR3 regions underwent amplification using RNA transcripts as the source. First-round RT-PCR of the TCR CDR3 relied on the HTBI primer set. TCRdb fed the multiplex PCR reads into MiXCR, producing one record per CDR3 protein. The table includes over 500,000 distinct CDR3 sequences, around 13% detected once. CDR1 and CDR2 (germline): MNHEY, SMNVEV (reference sequence). The V and J ends lost 6 bases and 0 bases respectively, with 8 bases between them. The CDR3 consists of 13 residues. Over 18 months, lack of ophthalmopathy progression marked Graves' hyperthyroidism as stable. Diagnosis of hyperthyroidism was new in patients aged 18 to 65, and its duration was under 2 months. The study left out patients who had uncontrolled infection, other autoimmune disease, pregnancy or lactation. Cells are PBMCs isolated from roughly 9.2 ml of fresh blood.

This rearrangement joins TRBV27 to TRBJ2-5; D possibly matches TRBD1 or TRBD2 (5 bases each). The TCR originated in a woman between 35 and 50 years old with Graves' hyperthyroidism. The sequenced sample consisted of blood. Here the CDR3 reads CASRGTYQETQYF. CDR3 DNA sequence: TGTGCCAGCAGGGGGACCTACCAAGAGACCCAGTACTTC.